Following are 9 T cell receptor beta chains from one sample sequenced in a study of shared clonotypes between healthy human individuals (TCRdb year 2020). The library was prepared using the immunoSEQ multiplex PCR assay. TCRdb's version of the immuneACCESS table is confined to in-frame rearrangements and falls short of the full clone set. An unresolved V gene accounts for under half of the shortfall where checked; the remainder is of unknown origin. Here the sample has 490,000 or so clones; approximately 79% occur a single time. The ten largest account for about 12% of the sample. Specimen: PBMCs. The receptors derive from a woman aged 40-49 years in good health. Some clones in this sample may be carry-over from other donors' samples.

This chain links TRBV15 with TRBJ2-5; D could derive from TRBD1 or TRBD2 (6 bases each). The V gene's germline CDR1 is LNHNV and CDR2 YYDKDF (reference sequence). V was trimmed by 0 bases and J by 5 bases, leaving 13 bases between them. The CDR3 sequence is 15 residues long. The CDR3 DNA reads TGTGCCACCAGCAGAGAAAAGGGGGGTTTTGAGACCCAGTACTTC. Protein product: CATSREKGGFETQYF.

J is TRBJ1-4 and V is TRBV7-8; TRBD1 matches 7 bases. The CDR3 has 15 amino acids. V gave up 4 bases and J gave up 4 bases; unmatched junction bases: 6. Per germline, CDR1 SGHVS and CDR2 FQNEAQ. This CDR3 reads CASSSDRQGNEKLFF. The CDR3 DNA follows: TGTGCCAGCAGCTCGGACAGACAGGGTAATGAAAAACTGTTTTTT.

The chain links TRBV12-2 to TRBJ1-2; the tabulated D call, TRBD1, remains unverified against the DNA. TRBV12-2 is given as a pseudogene. The CDR3 has 14 amino acids. The CDR3 here is CASRKHRGACGYTF. The CDR3 nucleotides are TGTGCAAGTCGCAAACACAGGGGGGCGTGTGGCTACACCTTC.

With respect to this clone: This sample also contains other DNA sequences that code for the same CDR3. The chain links TRBV19 to TRBJ2-1; 7 bases align to TRBD2. The CDR3 is 14 residues long. The V segment lost 1 base and the J segment 6 bases; nucleotides outside the gene matches: 3. The germline V gene has CDR1 LNHDA and CDR2 SQIVND (reference sequence). CDR3 residues: CASSIGSGLNEQFF. In nucleotides, the CDR3 is TGTGCCAGTAGTATAGGTAGCGGGCTCAATGAGCAGTTCTTC.

This clone was seen once. V is TRBV2 and J is TRBJ2-3; 8 nucleotides match TRBD2. CDR3 length: 14 amino acids. Germline values: CDR1 SNHLY, CDR2 FYNNEI. V shed 7 bases, J shed 7 bases, and the junction held 10 bases outside the gene matches. CDR3 amino acids: CASNPGLVGYTQYF. CDR3 DNA sequence: TGTGCCAGCAATCCGGGACTAGTGGGCTATACGCAGTATTTT.

The chain links TRBV27 to TRBJ2-1; 10 nucleotides line up with TRBD2. The CDR3 length is 15 residues. The germline V gene has CDR1 MNHEY and CDR2 SMNVEV (reference sequence). The V segment lost 0 bases and the J segment 7 bases; nucleotides outside the gene matches: 3. The CDR3 DNA reads TGTGCCAGCAGTTTATCACTAGCGGGAAATAATGAGCAGTTCTTC. This encodes CASSLSLAGNNEQFF.

Notes on this clone: The same CDR3 arises from other DNA sequences in this sample as well. J is TRBJ1-1 and V is TRBV11-3, with D perhaps TRBD1 (5 bases). Germline V CDR1 and CDR2: SGHNT, YENEEA. Trimming removed 1 base at V and 5 bases at J, with 8 bases between. This CDR3 has 13 amino acids. Here the CDR3 reads CASSLAGGTEAFF. CDR3 nucleotide sequence: TGTGCCAGCAGCTTAGCTGGGGGAACTGAAGCTTTCTTT.

The chain combines TRBV9 with TRBJ2-1; 8 nucleotides agree with TRBD2. Unmatched junction bases numbered 16, after V lost 0 bases and J lost 8 bases. The germline CDR1 and CDR2 sequences are SGDLS and YYNGEE. This CDR3 spans 18 amino acids. The CDR3 is CASSVDRGSGSGVDEQFF. CDR3 nucleotide sequence: TGTGCCAGCAGCGTAGATAGGGGGAGCGGGAGTGGGGTCGATGAGCAGTTCTTC.

The chain links TRBV7-9 to TRBJ1-5, with TRBD1 matching over 11 bases. The CDR3 loop spans 16 amino acids. V shed 1 base and J 6 bases; nucleotides not matched to a gene: 5. Germline V gene lookup returns CDR1 SEHNR and CDR2 FQNEAQ (reference sequence). CDR3 sequence: CASSLGTGTGGQPQHF. DNA of the CDR3: TGTGCCAGCAGCTTAGGGACCGGGACAGGGGGTCAGCCCCAGCATTTT.